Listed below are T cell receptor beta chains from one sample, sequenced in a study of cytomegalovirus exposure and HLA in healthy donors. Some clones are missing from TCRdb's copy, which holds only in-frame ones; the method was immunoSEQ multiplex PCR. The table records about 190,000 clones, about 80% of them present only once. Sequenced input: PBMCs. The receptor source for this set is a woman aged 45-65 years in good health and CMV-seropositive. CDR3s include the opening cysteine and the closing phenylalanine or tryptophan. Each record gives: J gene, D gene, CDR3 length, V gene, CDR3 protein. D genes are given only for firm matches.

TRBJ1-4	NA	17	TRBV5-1	CASSLDGYRAEREKLFF
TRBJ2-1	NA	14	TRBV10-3	CASRTDQNYNEQFF
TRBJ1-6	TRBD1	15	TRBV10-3	CAISDLRAGGSPLHF
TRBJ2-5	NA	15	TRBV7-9	CASSLALAAQETQYF
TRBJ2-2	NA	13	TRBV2	CASRRTNTGELFF
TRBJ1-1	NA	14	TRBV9	CASSVGQGHTEAFF
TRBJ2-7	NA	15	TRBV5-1	CASSWETGGRPEQYF
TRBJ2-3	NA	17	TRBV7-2	CASSLVTQGRGADTQYF
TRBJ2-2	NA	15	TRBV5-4	CASSTQSSNTGELFF
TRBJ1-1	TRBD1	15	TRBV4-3	CASSHDQGAHTEAFF
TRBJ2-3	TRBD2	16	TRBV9	CASSTRLAGATDTQYF
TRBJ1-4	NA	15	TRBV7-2	CASSHLLTGEEKLFF
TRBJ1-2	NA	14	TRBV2	CASSENRIDYGYTF
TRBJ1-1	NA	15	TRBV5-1	CASSLQGTVNTEAFF
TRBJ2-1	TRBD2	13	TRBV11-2	CASSRLADNEQFF
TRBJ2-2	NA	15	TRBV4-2	CASSQEMGGTGELFF
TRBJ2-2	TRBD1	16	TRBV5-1	CASSSNRGPPSGELFF
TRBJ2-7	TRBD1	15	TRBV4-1	CASSQARDRVDEQYF
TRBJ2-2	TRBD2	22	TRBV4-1	CASSQKTTGLAGGNKNTGELFF
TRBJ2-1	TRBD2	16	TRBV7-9	CASSAERGLASNEQFF
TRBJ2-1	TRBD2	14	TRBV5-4	CASSRTGTNSEQFF
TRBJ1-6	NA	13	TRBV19	CASSIGGDSPLHF